This TCR beta chain was captured by sequencing in a study of T cell responses to AZD1222 COVID-19 vaccine. Study-level information: Doses given second, at about 4 or about 12 weeks, were pooled.

Assay: immunoSEQ multiplex PCR; the TCRdb copy retains only in-frame clones and omits some. Among some 170,000 clones listed, around 90% were seen once. General observations from the study: Donors were chiefly white British, with a greater number of females, and clonal diversity was perhaps underestimated. Reportedly, nearly half the spike-specific TCRs target unmutated variant regions.

Germline V lookup: CDR1 LGHDT, CDR2 YNNKEL (reference sequence). Between the trimmed V and J ends, which lost 0 bases and 4 bases, there was a span of 15 bases. The CDR3 loop spans 17 amino acids. In regard to this clone: Its antigen is not known.

This specimen was peripheral blood, taken on day 0 of AZD1222 vaccination. V and J are TRBV3-1 (or the pseudogene TRBV3-2) and TRBJ2-2, with unresolved D. The sequence derives from an adult in good health. The CDR3 DNA follows: TGTGCCAGCAGCCAAGATTATTGGAACCGTGCCACCGGGGAGCTGTTTTTT. Translation: CASSQDYWNRATGELFF.